The clone carrying this T cell receptor (beta chain) was counted a few times. Time point here: blood 4 weeks post-SBRT, at nephrectomy. The treatment was: 15 Gy SBRT to primary tumor, nephrectomy 4 weeks later. Nephrectomy followed 15 Gy stereotactic body radiation by 4 weeks. The data were taken from a study of radiation and T cells in renal cell carcinoma. The CDR3 sequence is 13 residues long. Trimming shortened V by 4 bases and J by 1 base, and 7 bases separated the two germline ends. Germline V gene lookup returns CDR1 LNHNV and CDR2 YYDKDF (reference sequence). TCRdb's copy holds only in-frame clones and misses some; the assay was immunoSEQ multiplex PCR. The sample carries some 150,000 clones, approximately 86% recorded once.

The sample was blood, taken from a patient whose treatment included radiotherapy and nephrectomy. The TCR sequence derives from a woman aged 50 to 60 with renal cell carcinoma. The V call is TRBV15, the J call TRBJ1-1; D gene unclear. The CDR3 DNA reads as TGTGCCACCAGCACTGACCCGAACACTGAAGCTTTCTTT. Amino acids: CATSTDPNTEAFF.